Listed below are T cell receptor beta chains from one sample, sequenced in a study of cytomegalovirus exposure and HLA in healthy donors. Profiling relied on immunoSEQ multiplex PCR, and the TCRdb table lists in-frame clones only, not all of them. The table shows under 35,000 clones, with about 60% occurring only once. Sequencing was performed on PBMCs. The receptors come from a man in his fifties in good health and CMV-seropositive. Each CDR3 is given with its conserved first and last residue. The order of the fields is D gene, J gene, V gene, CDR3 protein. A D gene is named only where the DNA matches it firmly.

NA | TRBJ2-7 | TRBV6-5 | CASSFGIQYEQYF
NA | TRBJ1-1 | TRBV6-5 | CASSYAGDTEAFF
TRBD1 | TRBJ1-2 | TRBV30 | CAWAETGSSDGYTF
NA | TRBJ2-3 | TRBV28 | CASRSPGSTDTQYF
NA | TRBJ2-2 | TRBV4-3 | CASSQDRGTTGELFF
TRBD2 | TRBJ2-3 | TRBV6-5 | CASSFGTSGRDTQYF
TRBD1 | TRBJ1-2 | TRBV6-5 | CASRKAGTGSYGYTF
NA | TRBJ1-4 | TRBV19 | CASSISTNEKLFF
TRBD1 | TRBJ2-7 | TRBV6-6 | CASRQTGEAYEQYF
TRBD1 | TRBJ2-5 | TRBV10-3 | CAISAGGQETQYF
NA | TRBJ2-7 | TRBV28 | CASTARPAYEQYF